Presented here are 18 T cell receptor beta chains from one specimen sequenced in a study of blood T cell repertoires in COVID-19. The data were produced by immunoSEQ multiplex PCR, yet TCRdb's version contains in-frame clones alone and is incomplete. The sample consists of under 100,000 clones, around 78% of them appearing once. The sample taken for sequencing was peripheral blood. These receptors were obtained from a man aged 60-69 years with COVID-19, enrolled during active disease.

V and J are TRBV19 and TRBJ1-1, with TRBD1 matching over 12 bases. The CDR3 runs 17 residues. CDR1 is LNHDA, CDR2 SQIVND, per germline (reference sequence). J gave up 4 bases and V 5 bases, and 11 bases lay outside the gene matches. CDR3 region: CASSFPGQGALGTEAFF. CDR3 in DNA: TGTGCCAGTAGTTTCCCGGGACAGGGGGCTCTAGGCACTGAAGCTTTCTTT.

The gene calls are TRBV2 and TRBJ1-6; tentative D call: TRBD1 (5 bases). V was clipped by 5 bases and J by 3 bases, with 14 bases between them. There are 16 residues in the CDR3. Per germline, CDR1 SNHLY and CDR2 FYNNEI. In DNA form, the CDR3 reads TGTGCCAGCAGTCCTAGCGGGGCAAGCTATAATTCACCCCTCCACTTT. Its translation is CASSPSGASYNSPLHF.

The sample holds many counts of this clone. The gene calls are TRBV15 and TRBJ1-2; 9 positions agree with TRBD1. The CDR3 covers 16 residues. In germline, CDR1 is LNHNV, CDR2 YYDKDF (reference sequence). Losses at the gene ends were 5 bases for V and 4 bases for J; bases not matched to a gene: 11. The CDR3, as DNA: TGTGCCACCAGCGGGCATCAAAGACAGGGGGGCTATGGCTACACCTTC. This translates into CATSGHQRQGGYGYTF.

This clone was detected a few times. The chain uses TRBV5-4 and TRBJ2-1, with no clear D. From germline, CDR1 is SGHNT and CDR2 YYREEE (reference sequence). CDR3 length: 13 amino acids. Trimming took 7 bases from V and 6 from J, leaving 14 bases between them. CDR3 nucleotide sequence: TGTGCCAGCGGGCACAAAGCCGGCAATGAGCAGTTCTTC. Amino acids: CASGHKAGNEQFF.

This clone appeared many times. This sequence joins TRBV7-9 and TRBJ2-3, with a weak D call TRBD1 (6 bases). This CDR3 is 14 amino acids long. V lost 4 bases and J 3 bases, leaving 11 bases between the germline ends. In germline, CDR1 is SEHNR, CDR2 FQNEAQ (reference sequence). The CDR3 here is CASSSTGSTDTQYF. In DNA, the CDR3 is TGTGCCAGCAGCTCCACAGGGTCGACAGATACGCAGTATTTT.

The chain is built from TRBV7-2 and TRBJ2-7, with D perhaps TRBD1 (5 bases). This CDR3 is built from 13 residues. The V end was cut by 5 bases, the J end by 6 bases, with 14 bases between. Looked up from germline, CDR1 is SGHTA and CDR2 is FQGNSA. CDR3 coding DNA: TGTGCCAGCAGCACCTACCTGGGGCTCGAGCAGTACTTC. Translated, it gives CASSTYLGLEQYF.

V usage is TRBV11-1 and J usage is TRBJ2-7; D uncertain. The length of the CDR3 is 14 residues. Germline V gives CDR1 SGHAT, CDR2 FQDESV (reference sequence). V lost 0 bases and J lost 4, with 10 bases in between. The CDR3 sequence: CASSLAGHNYEQYF. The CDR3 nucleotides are TGTGCCAGCAGCTTAGCGGGCCATAATTACGAGCAGTACTTC.

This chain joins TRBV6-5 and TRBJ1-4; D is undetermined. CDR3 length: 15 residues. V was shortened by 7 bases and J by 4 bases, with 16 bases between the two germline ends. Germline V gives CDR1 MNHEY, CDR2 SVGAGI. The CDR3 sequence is CASKKYEPFNEKLFF. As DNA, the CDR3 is TGTGCCAGCAAAAAGTACGAGCCATTTAATGAAAAACTGTTTTTT.

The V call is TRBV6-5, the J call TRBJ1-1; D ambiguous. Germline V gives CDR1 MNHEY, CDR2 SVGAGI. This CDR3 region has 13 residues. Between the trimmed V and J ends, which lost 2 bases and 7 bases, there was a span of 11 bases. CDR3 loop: CASSYEITREAFF. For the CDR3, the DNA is TGTGCCAGCAGTTACGAGATTACCCGTGAAGCTTTCTTT.

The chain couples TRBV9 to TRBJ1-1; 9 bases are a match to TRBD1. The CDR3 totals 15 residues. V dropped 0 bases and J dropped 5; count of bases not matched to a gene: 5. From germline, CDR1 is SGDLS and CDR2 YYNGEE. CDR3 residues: CASSVEGQGRTEAFF. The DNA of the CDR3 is TGTGCCAGCAGCGTAGAGGGACAGGGTCGGACTGAAGCTTTCTTT.

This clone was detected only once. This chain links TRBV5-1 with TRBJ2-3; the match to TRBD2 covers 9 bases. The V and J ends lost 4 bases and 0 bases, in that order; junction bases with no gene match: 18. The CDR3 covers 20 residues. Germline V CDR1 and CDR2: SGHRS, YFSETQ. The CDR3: CASSVSFSGSNKISTDTQYF. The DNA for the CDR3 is TGCGCCAGCAGCGTGTCCTTTAGCGGGAGTAACAAGATTAGCACAGATACGCAGTATTTT.

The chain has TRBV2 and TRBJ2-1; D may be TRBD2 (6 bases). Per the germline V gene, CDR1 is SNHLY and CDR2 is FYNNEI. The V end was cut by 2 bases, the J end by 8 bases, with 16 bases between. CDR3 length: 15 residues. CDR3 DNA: TGTGCCAGCAGTGAATTACCCGGGGGACGGTATGAGCAGTTCTTC. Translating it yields CASSELPGGRYEQFF.

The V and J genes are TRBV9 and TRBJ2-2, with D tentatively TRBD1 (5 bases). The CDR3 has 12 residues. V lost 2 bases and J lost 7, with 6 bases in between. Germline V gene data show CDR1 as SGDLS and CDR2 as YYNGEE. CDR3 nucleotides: TGTGCCAGCAGCGTGCAGGGCGGGGAGCTGTTTTTT. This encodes CASSVQGGELFF.

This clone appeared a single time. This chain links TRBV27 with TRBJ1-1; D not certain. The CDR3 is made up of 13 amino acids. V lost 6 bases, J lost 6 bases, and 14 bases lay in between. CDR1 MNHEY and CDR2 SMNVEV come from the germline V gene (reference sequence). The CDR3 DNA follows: TGTGCCAGCAGCCCCTATGGGCCCGCTGAAGCTTTCTTT. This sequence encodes CASSPYGPAEAFF.

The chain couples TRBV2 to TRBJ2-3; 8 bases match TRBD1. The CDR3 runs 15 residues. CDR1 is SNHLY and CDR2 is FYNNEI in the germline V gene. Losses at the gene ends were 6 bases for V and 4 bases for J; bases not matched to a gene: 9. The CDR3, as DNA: TGTGCCAGCAGCCCGGGACAGGTTGGCGCAGATACGCAGTATTTT. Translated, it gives CASSPGQVGADTQYF.

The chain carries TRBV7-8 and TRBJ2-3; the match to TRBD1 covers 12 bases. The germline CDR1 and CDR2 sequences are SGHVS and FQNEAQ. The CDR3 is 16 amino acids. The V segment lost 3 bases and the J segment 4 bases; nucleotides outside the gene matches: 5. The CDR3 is CASSFGTGGFADTQYF. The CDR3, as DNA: TGTGCCAGCAGCTTCGGGACAGGGGGCTTCGCAGATACGCAGTATTTT.

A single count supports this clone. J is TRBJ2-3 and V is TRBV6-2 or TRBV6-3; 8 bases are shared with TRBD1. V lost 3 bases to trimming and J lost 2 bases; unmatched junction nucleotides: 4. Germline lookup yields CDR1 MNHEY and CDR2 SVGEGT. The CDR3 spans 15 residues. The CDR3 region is CASSYDRGDTDTQYF. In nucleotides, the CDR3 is TGTGCCAGCAGTTATGACAGGGGAGACACAGATACGCAGTATTTT.

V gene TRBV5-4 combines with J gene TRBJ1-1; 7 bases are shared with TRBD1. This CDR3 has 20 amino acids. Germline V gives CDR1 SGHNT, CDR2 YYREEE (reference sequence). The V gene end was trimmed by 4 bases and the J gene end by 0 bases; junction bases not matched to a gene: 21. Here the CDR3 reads CASSPGQVKNLRVMNTEAFF. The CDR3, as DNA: TGTGCCAGCAGCCCCGGACAGGTAAAAAACCTTCGCGTAATGAACACTGAAGCTTTCTTT.